The clone carrying this TCR beta chain has a handful of counts. Its target is not known. The CDR3 consists of 14 residues. Germline V CDR1 and CDR2: SEHNR, FQNEAQ (reference sequence). V lost 1 base, J lost 1 base, and 8 bases lay in between. This sample was included in a study of cytomegalovirus exposure and HLA in healthy donors. Vbeta (60) and Jbeta (13) primers were used in the PCR. TCRdb's copy holds only in-frame clones and misses some; the assay was immunoSEQ multiplex PCR. The table records tens of thousands of clones, about 76% of them present only once. Study-wide results and caveats: There were approximately 150 TCR beta chains listed as cytomegalovirus-associated. Fewer N-insertions (relative to the approximately 700-donor mean) were reportedly seen in an Asian-associated ancestry cluster in a later analysis.

The sequencing input was PBMCs. This chain joins TRBV7-9 and TRBJ2-7, with D unresolved. This TCR was sampled from a middle-aged man in good health and CMV-seronegative. CDR3 DNA: TGTGCCAGCAGCTTAGATGACAAGTCCTACGAGCAGTACTTC. Protein product: CASSLDDKSYEQYF.